A selection of T cell receptor beta chains follows, all from one sample in a study of cytomegalovirus exposure and HLA in healthy donors. Generated by immunoSEQ multiplex PCR, the TCRdb table keeps only in-frame clones and is missing some. Found here are more than 95,000 clones, roughly three fifths of them singletons; the top ten hold 3.2%. Sequenced sample: PBMCs. Receptors were obtained from a man in his fifties or sixties in good health and CMV-seronegative. Both conserved end residues are trimmed from each CDR3. The D gene is left open where the match is weak.

>TRBV5-1|TRBJ1-5|TRBD1
ASSLLPGGVNQPQH
>TRBV5-1|TRBJ1-1|NA
ASSLVVGTNTEAF
>TRBV5-1|TRBJ2-1|TRBD1
ASSVTGGSYNEQF
>TRBV19|TRBJ2-1|NA
ASSPSAEAYNEQF
>TRBV11-2|TRBJ2-3|NA
ASSSGQGGPDTQY
>TRBV19|TRBJ1-2|NA
ASSIDRGGRPGSGYT
>TRBV5-1|TRBJ1-6|NA
ASSLTWTQNNSPLH
>TRBV28|TRBJ2-2|TRBD1
ASSEHGTARTGELF
>TRBV6-1|TRBJ2-7|NA
ASSEEDLSYEQY
>TRBV7-3|TRBJ2-3|TRBD2
ASSESSGSTTDTQY
>TRBV6-1|TRBJ2-7|NA
ASSEGSGDNSYEQY